The 9 T cell receptor beta chains below were found in one sample sequenced in a study of CXCR3-negative and CXCR3-positive naive CD8 T cells (dated by TCRdb to the late 2010s). Reads for this sample came from a NextSeq 550. The Human TCR Profiling Kit (MiLaboratory) was used to make UMI-labeled 5' RACE TRB cDNA libraries. The reads, reprocessed by TCRdb, yield one row per CDR3 protein sequence and no DNA. The table for this sample shows about 98,000 distinct CDR3 sequences. Together, the top ten hold 0.9% to 1.2% of the sample. No cognate antigen is known for these TCRs. Points the paper makes about the study in general: Compared with CXCR3-negative naive cells, CXCR3-positive naive cells had TRB CDR3s with higher hydrophobicity (lower Kidera factor 4), lower energy, and higher strength and volume indices.

The sequenced sample consisted of naive CXCR3+ CD8+ T cells from blood. According to the study, the label for this sample's cell subset or site signals: CD45RO-CCR7+CD27+CD95- naive CD8+ T cells expressing CXCR3 (TNR3+). Source of these receptors: a human donor in good health. Some clones in this sample may be carry-over from other donors' samples.

This chain connects TRBV12-5 to TRBJ2-2; the D call of TRBD1 rests on TCRdb alone, since no DNA is present to check it. The CDR3 totals 21 residues. From germline, CDR1 is LGHNT and CDR2 FRNRAP. This CDR3 reads CASGLIVGQAQEVIYAGELFF.

The CDR3 sequence is CASEIGFGRGEQFF. V usage is TRBV7-6 and J usage is TRBJ2-1; TCRdb lists TRBD2, though no DNA is available to test this call. This CDR3 spans 14 amino acids. Per the germline V gene, CDR1 is SGHVS and CDR2 is FNYEAQ.

The gene calls are TRBV21-1 and TRBJ2-3; the TCRdb call, TRBD1, lacks DNA for checking. TRBV21-1 is a pseudogene segment. This CDR3 is built from 16 residues. The CDR3 spells CASSSRTGTSTDTQYF.

The genes are TRBV7-9 and TRBJ2-1; the D gene TCRdb calls, TRBD1, cannot be checked with no DNA. Germline V gives CDR1 SEHNR, CDR2 FQNEAQ (reference sequence). The CDR3 length is 13 residues. The CDR3 loop is CASSNLPPEEQFF.

The CDR3 reads CASSLRLNTGELFF. The chain is built from TRBV7-7 and TRBJ2-2. This CDR3 region has 14 residues. Per the germline V gene, CDR1 is SSHAT and CDR2 is FNYEAQ (reference sequence).

The V and J genes are TRBV4-3 and TRBJ2-2; absent DNA, TCRdb's TRBD1 call cannot be checked. The CDR3 runs to 16 residues. Germline assignment: CDR1 LGHNA and CDR2 YSLEER. The CDR3 here is CASSPPRSYLFGELFF.

The genes are TRBV29-1 and TRBJ2-2. The CDR3 has 13 residues. The V gene's germline CDR1 is SQVTM and CDR2 ANQGSEA. The CDR3 region is CSVDRPNTGELFF.

This chain links TRBV14 with TRBJ2-7. Germline-derived CDR1 and CDR2 are SGHDN and FVKESK. This CDR3 is 13 amino acids long. The CDR3 sequence: CASSRRDFYEQYF. Full variable domain (missing parts from reference TRBV14 and TRBJ2-7): EAGVTQFPSHSVIEKGQTVTLRCDPISGHDNLYWYRRVMGKEIKFLLHFVKESKQDESGMPNNRFLAERTGGTYSTLKVQPAELEDSGVYFCASSRRDFYEQYFGPGTRLTVT.

The rearrangement links TRBV7-9 to TRBJ2-5. The CDR3 is 15 residues long. Per the germline V gene, CDR1 is SEHNR and CDR2 is FQNEAQ (reference sequence). The CDR3 sequence is CASSLVGDYKVTQYF. The entire variable domain, with the rest obtained from reference TRBV7-9 and TRBJ2-5, is as follows: DTGVSQNPRHKITKRGQNVTFRCDPISEHNRLYWYRQTLGQGPEFLTYFQNEAQLEKSRLLSDRFSAERPKGSFSTLEIQRTEQGDSAMYLCASSLVGDYKVTQYFGPGTRLLVL.